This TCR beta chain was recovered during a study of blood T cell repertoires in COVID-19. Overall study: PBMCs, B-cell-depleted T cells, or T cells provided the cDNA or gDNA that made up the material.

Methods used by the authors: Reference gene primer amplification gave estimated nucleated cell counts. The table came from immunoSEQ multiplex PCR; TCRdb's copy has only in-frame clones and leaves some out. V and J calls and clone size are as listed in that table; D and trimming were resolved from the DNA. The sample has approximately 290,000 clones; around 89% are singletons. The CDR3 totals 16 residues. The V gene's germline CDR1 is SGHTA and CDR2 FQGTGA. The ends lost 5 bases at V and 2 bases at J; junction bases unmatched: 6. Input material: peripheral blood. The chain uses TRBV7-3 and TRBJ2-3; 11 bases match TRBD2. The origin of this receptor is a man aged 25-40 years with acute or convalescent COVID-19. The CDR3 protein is CASSPGLAENTDTQYF. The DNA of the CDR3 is TGTGCCAGCAGCCCGGGACTAGCGGAGAACACAGATACGCAGTATTTT.